This T cell receptor (beta chain) is from a study of identical twins. Looked up from germline, CDR1 is SGHRS and CDR2 is YFSETQ. V lost 8 bases to trimming and J lost 5 bases; unmatched junction nucleotides: 2. This CDR3 has 11 amino acids. This clonotype was seen only a few times. Each CDR3 protein is one row after TCRdb ran MiXCR on the 5' RACE reads. The sample lists about 730,000 distinct CDR3 sequences, over 20% occurring once. These data were also reused for a study on T cells expressing NK-cell markers. As that report states: It was sorted CD3+CD56+NKG2C+, CD3+CD56+NKG2C- and CD3+CD56-NKG2C+ T cells that supplied the TCR beta repertoires. Several donors likewise had their CD3+CD56-NKG2C+ fraction led by these clonotypes.

The sample comprised PBMCs. The chain uses TRBV5-1 and TRBJ2-7, with TRBD1 matching 9 bases. This receptor was taken from a woman younger than 35 in good health. The CDR3 is CASRQGDEQYF. Written as DNA, the CDR3 is TGCGCCAGTAGACAGGGGGACGAGCAGTACTTC.